This T cell receptor beta chain emerged from a study of blood T cell repertoires in COVID-19 (TCRdb year 2020). As for the study more broadly: Collaborator samples came from the United States, Italy and Spain and covered acute and convalescent phases of COVID-19. Where available, HLA class I and class II types were taken from metadata supplied by the sample provider and were not determined by assay-based typing. Deeply sampled blood TCRbeta repertoires from subjects exposed to, actively infected with, or recovered from COVID-19 were included in the dataset. Nearly every sample came with metadata listing a de-identified subject ID, COVID-19 status, age in years and sex. The repertoires were released in a freely available public database intended as a resource for research on the immune response to SARS-CoV-2. Samples came from the ongoing ImmuneRACE study (first 160 participants) plus 1,254 subjects from 6 global collaborators. The material from the prospective study consisted of cDNA or gDNA derived from T cells, B-cell-depleted T cells, or PBMCs.

TCRbeta CDR3 regions were amplified from genomic DNA by means of the immunoSEQ Assay, a bias-controlled multiplex PCR. Per the original workflow: The number of nucleated cells in each sample was estimated from the amplification of reference gene primers within the assay. Sequence reads were collapsed and filtered to measure the absolute abundance of every unique TCRbeta CDR3 rearrangement. For each sample, productive Simpson clonality was calculated as the square root of Simpson's diversity index across productive rearrangements. The source is immuneACCESS, and TCRdb retained only in-frame sequences with V and J called. Part of the clones is not carried over; for the studies checked, unresolved V genes explain less than half of this, and the remainder is unexplained. D and trimming come from the DNA, and the V and J calls and clone size come from that table. In all, the sample holds some 50,000 clones, and 86% of those were seen once. Around 5% of the sample rests with the top ten.

The collaborating institutions used their own protocols to collect whole blood in K2EDTA tubes. For TCRbeta analysis, collaborators shipped samples in one of three forms: frozen whole blood, isolated PBMCs, or DNA extracted from either of those sample types. Deletion took 5 bases off V and 5 bases off J, with a span of 12 bases between the germline ends. The CDR3 starts with the cysteine, ends with the phenylalanine, and has 13 residues. Left in the record is the CDR3 DNA by itself, 39 bases read in frame from the first base. The germline V gene gives CDR1 as SGHTA and CDR2 as FQGTGA. Study-wide findings and limitations: How much clinical and demographic metadata was included differed by source and by participant, and the metadata was provided uncurated.

In the case of this clone: What antigen it recognizes has not been identified. Base qualities are missing; no much larger clone stands one base away.

This sequence originates from a man in his forties with active COVID-19. This sequence uses TRBV7-3 and TRBJ1-1; tentative D gene TRBD1, with 5 bases matching. Material for sequencing was peripheral blood. Here the CDR3 is given as CASSAPGGTEAFF. The sequenced DNA is TGTGCCAGCAGCGCCCCGGGGGGGACTGAAGCTTTCTTT.